This TCR beta chain derives from a study of blood T cell repertoires in COVID-19. Study-wide background: Acute and convalescent COVID-19 samples came from the United States, Italy and Spain. T cells, B-cell-depleted T cells, or PBMCs supplied cDNA or gDNA.

Method: immunoSEQ multiplex PCR; TCRdb's copy keeps in-frame clones and lacks some. The sample records roughly 230,000 clones, 88% being singletons. Per germline, CDR1 MNHNS and CDR2 SASEGT. V was cut by 3 bases and J by 5 bases, with 8 bases left in between. This CDR3 is 12 amino acids long. This sequence was found in a man aged 70 or older with acute or convalescent COVID-19. Sequenced input: peripheral blood. The chain couples TRBV6-1 to TRBJ2-7, with D unresolved. The CDR3 spells CASSEGQDEQYF. The CDR3, as DNA: TGTGCCAGCAGTGAGGGTCAGGACGAGCAGTACTTC.